The 11 T cell receptor beta chains in this list originate from one sample, sequenced in a study of T cell responses to AZD1222 COVID-19 vaccine. Method: immunoSEQ multiplex PCR; TCRdb's copy keeps in-frame clones and lacks some. Of about 150,000 clones listed, around nine tenths were seen once; the top ten hold under 1.5%. The sample was peripheral blood, taken on day 0 of AZD1222 vaccination. The source of these receptors is an adult in good health.

V and J are TRBV9 and TRBJ2-1, with 8 bases matching TRBD2. From germline, CDR1 is SGDLS and CDR2 YYNGEE. The junction had 9 bases not matched to a gene; V was cut back by 1 base and J by 9 bases. The CDR3 loop spans 15 amino acids. The CDR3 here is CASSVLLGSGSEQFF. The CDR3 DNA sequence: TGTGCCAGCAGCGTATTACTGGGGAGCGGGAGTGAGCAGTTCTTC.

The chain is built from TRBV30 and TRBJ2-1, with D possibly matching TRBD2 (6 bases). Germline V gives CDR1 GTSNPN, CDR2 SVGIG (reference sequence). The CDR3 totals 16 residues. Trimming cost V 3 bases and J 4 bases, with 19 bases left between them. The DNA of the CDR3 is TGTGCCTGGAGACGTGGTTGGGATAGCGGTTACAATGAGCAGTTCTTC. Translating it yields CAWRRGWDSGYNEQFF. Full variable domain (remainder filled in from reference TRBV30 and TRBJ2-1): SQTIHQWPATLVQPVGSPLSLECTVEGTSNPNLYWYRQAAGRGLQLLFYSVGIGQISSEVPQNLSASRPQDRQFILSSKKLLLSDSGFYLCAWRRGWDSGYNEQFFGPGTRLTVL.

V and J are TRBV4-1 and TRBJ2-1; tentatively, D is TRBD2 (7 bases). The germline gives CDR1 MGHRA, CDR2 YSYEKL. This CDR3 is built from 16 residues. V was shortened by 3 bases and J by 3 bases, with 15 bases between the two germline ends. CDR3 protein: CASSQGGLRRYNEQFF. The CDR3 coding sequence is TGCGCCAGCAGCCAGGGGGGGCTAAGGCGCTACAATGAGCAGTTCTTC.

The chain has TRBV5-1 and TRBJ2-3; D gene ambiguous. V was cut by 1 base and J by 5 bases, with 8 bases left in between. Germline V gene lookup returns CDR1 SGHRS and CDR2 YFSETQ. The CDR3 contains 13 residues. The CDR3 DNA is TGCGCCAGCAGCTTGACAGTCGTAGATACGCAGTATTTT. Amino acids: CASSLTVVDTQYF.

This clone occurred once. The chain links TRBV28 to TRBJ1-2; D is possibly TRBD1 (6 bases). The germline V gene has CDR1 MDHEN and CDR2 SYDVKM. Trimming removed 7 bases from V and 2 bases from J, with 14 bases in between. The CDR3 sequence is 14 residues long. CDR3 in amino acids: CASNPGQLNYGYTF. DNA of the CDR3: TGTGCCAGCAACCCGGGACAACTGAACTATGGCTACACCTTC.

The chain couples TRBV30 to TRBJ2-7; D is perhaps TRBD1 (6 bases). This CDR3 is built from 13 residues. CDR1 and CDR2 from the germline V gene are GTSNPN and SVGIG (reference sequence). V dropped 0 bases and J dropped 12 bases, with 18 bases sitting between them. The CDR3 spells CAWSVRTDHGPYF. The CDR3 nucleotides read TGTGCCTGGAGTGTACGGACAGACCATGGCCCGTACTTC.

This sequence joins TRBV6-4 and TRBJ1-2; tentatively, D is TRBD1 (5 bases). Trimming removed 4 bases at V and 7 bases at J, with 13 bases between. CDR1 and CDR2 (germline): MRHNA, SNTAGT. This CDR3 is 13 amino acids long. In nucleotides, the CDR3 is TGTGCCAGCAGTGCGCCGGGGCAGCTTGGCTACACCTTC. This encodes CASSAPGQLGYTF.

The rearrangement uses TRBV13 and TRBJ1-1; D uncertain. V was cut by 2 bases and J by 1 base, with 14 bases left in between. Germline CDR1 and CDR2: PRHDT and FYEKMQ (reference sequence). The CDR3 covers 16 residues. Written as DNA, the CDR3 is TGTGCCAGCAGCTTAATAGTCGAGGGTCCGAACACTGAAGCTTTCTTT. Residues: CASSLIVEGPNTEAFF.

V is TRBV7-9 and J is TRBJ2-1, with 14 bases aligning to TRBD2. CDR3 size: 18 residues. Trimming removed 5 bases from V and 1 base from J; junction bases left unmatched: 7. From germline, CDR1 is SEHNR and CDR2 FQNEAQ (reference sequence). Written as DNA, the CDR3 is TGTGCCAGCAGCGACGGGACTAGCGGGAGAAGGTCCTACAATGAGCAGTTCTTC. Amino acids: CASSDGTSGRRSYNEQFF.

This chain joins TRBV14 and TRBJ2-2, with 11 bases identical to TRBD2. The germline CDR1 and CDR2 sequences are SGHDN and FVKESK. With 2 bases clipped from V and 6 bases from J, the junction kept 5 bases outside the gene matches. This CDR3 is 16 amino acids long. CDR3 in amino acids: CASSQSLAGGPGELFF. DNA of the CDR3: TGTGCCAGCAGCCAAAGTCTAGCGGGAGGACCCGGGGAGCTGTTTTTT.

The CDR3 DNA reads as TGTGCCAGCAGCCCGGGACCGCCCTCCGACTATGGCTACACCTTC. Protein product: CASSPGPPSDYGYTF. The chain couples TRBV11-3 to TRBJ1-2; perhaps TRBD1 as D (5 bases). Germline values: CDR1 SGHNT, CDR2 YENEEA. The ends were cut back, 5 bases at V and 3 bases at J, with 16 bases in the middle. The length of the CDR3 is 15 residues.